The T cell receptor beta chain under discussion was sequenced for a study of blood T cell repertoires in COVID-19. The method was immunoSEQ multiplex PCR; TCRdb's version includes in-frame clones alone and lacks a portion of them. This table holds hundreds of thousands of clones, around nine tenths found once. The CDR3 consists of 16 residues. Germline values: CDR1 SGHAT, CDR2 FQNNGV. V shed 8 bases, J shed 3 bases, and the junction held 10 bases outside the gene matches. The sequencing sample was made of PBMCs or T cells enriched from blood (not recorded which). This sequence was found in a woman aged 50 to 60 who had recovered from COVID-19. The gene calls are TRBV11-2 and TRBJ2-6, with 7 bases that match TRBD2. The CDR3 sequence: CASLSRGRVGANVLTF. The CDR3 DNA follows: TGTGCCAGCCTTAGTCGTGGGAGGGTTGGGGCCAACGTCCTGACTTTC.